The 25 T cell receptor beta chains below all came from one sample that was sequenced in a study of blood T cells in healthy people across ages. The use of a sample-barcoded 5' primer and a J-beta primer mix characterized a second PCR of roughly 7 to 11 cycles. In TCRdb, the 5' RACE reads were re-called with MiXCR into one record per CDR3 protein. The sample consists of fewer than 600,000 distinct CDR3 sequences, 25% to 35% of them appearing once. These data were also filed under a second study, of T cells of mothers and their children.

The sample taken for sequencing was blood. These TCRs come from a boy between 2 and 10 years old in good health.

This chain connects TRBV6-5 to TRBJ1-2; no definite D call. V dropped 4 bases and J dropped 3 bases, with 9 bases sitting between them. This CDR3 has 13 residues. Germline lookup yields CDR1 MNHEY and CDR2 SVGAGI. Here the CDR3 reads CASSFRTYYGYTF. The CDR3 nucleotides are TGTGCCAGCAGTTTCCGGACGTACTATGGCTACACCTTC.

This clonotype was detected a few times. The genes are TRBV6-2 or TRBV6-3 and TRBJ2-1; TRBD2 matches at 10 bases. Trimming removed 5 bases from V and 8 bases from J; junction bases left unmatched: 6. CDR1 MNHEY and CDR2 SVGEGT come from the germline V gene. This CDR3 is built from 14 residues. The CDR3 sequence is CASSKLAGVDEQFF. The CDR3 DNA sequence: TGTGCCAGCAGTAAGCTAGCGGGAGTAGATGAGCAGTTCTTC.

In nucleotides, the CDR3 is TGTGCAATCACGAAGCGGGGGGGCACAGATACGCAGTATTTT. Translated, it gives CAITKRGGTDTQYF. V and J are TRBV28 and TRBJ2-3, with 9 bases that match TRBD2. There are 14 residues in the CDR3. The germline CDR1 and CDR2 sequences are MDHEN and SYDVKM.

The chain joins TRBV13 to TRBJ2-7; D gene unclear. CDR3 length: 14 residues. Germline lookup yields CDR1 PRHDT and CDR2 FYEKMQ (reference sequence). V lost 2 bases and J 1 base, leaving 9 bases between the germline ends. In DNA form, the CDR3 reads TGTGCCAGCAGCTTACGACGGGCATCCTACGAGCAGTACTTC. It encodes CASSLRRASYEQYF.

This chain uses TRBV2 with TRBJ1-1; TRBD1 agrees at 7 bases. Per the germline V gene, CDR1 is SNHLY and CDR2 is FYNNEI. This CDR3 has 14 residues. The junction had 7 bases not matched to a gene; V was cut back by 5 bases and J by 4 bases. The CDR3 DNA sequence: TGTGCCAGCAGTCCAGAGACAGGGTCCACTGAAGCTTTCTTT. Encoded protein: CASSPETGSTEAFF. The entire variable domain, with the rest obtained from reference TRBV2 and TRBJ1-1, is as follows: EPEVTQTPSHQVTQMGQEVILRCVPISNHLYFYWYRQILGQKVEFLVSFYNNEISEKSEIFDDQFSVERPDGSNFTLKIRSTKLEDSAMYFCASSPETGSTEAFFGQGTRLTVV.

The V call is TRBV12-3 or TRBV12-4, the J call TRBJ1-4, with TRBD1 identical over 10 bases. The CDR3 covers 16 residues. The junction had 10 bases not matched to a gene; V was cut back by 8 bases and J by 4 bases. The CDR3 DNA is TGTGCCAGCCGGGACAGGGGTCCCCGGGGTAATGAAAAACTGTTTTTT. Protein: CASRDRGPRGNEKLFF.

At least ten counts were recorded for this clonotype. The chain joins TRBV9 to TRBJ2-2; 7 bases align to TRBD1. Germline-derived CDR1 and CDR2 are SGDLS and YYNGEE. This CDR3 comprises 13 residues. The junction had 4 bases not matched to a gene; V was cut back by 4 bases and J by 7 bases. The CDR3 nucleotides read TGTGCCAGCAGCAAGCAGGGGGACGGGGAGCTGTTTTTT. Translation gives CASSKQGDGELFF. The full variable domain, in which reference TRBV9 and TRBJ2-2 provide the parts outside the CDR3, is DSGVTQTPKHLITATGQRVTLRCSPRSGDLSVYWYQQSLDQGLQFLIQYYNGEERAKGNILERFSAQQFPDLHSELNLSSLELGDSALYFCASSKQGDGELFFGEGSRLTVL.

V gene TRBV7-9 combines with J gene TRBJ2-5; 9 positions match TRBD1. The last part of the DNA fits TRBJ2-7 better; the J call may be wrong. This CDR3 is built from 16 residues. The germline V gene has CDR1 SEHNR and CDR2 FQNEAQ (reference sequence). CDR3 nucleotide sequence: TGTGCCAGCAGCGTATCGACAGGGGGGCACTCCTACGAGCAGTACTTC. Amino acid sequence: CASSVSTGGHSYEQYF.

The J gene is TRBJ2-5, the V gene TRBV11-1, with 11 positions matching TRBD2. This CDR3 comprises 15 residues. J gave up 5 bases and V 5 bases, and 7 bases lay outside the gene matches. Germline values: CDR1 SGHAT, CDR2 FQDESV (reference sequence). CDR3 coding DNA: TGTGCCAGCAGCGTAACTAGCGGGGGAGGGGAGACCCAGTACTTC. This sequence encodes CASSVTSGGGETQYF.

There are a few counts of this clonotype. V and J are TRBV27 and TRBJ1-3; D perhaps matches TRBD1 (5 bases). The CDR3 extends over 15 amino acids. The germline V and J ends were trimmed by 5 bases and 9 bases, with 20 bases remaining between them. Germline V lookup: CDR1 MNHEY, CDR2 SMNVEV (reference sequence). For the CDR3, the DNA is TGTGCCAGCAGTATAAATGGGGCTCTTCGGGGCACCATATATTTT. It encodes CASSINGALRGTIYF.

This chain uses TRBV9 with TRBJ2-4; 14 nucleotides align to TRBD2. The V gene's germline CDR1 is SGDLS and CDR2 YYNGEE. J gave up 0 bases and V 0 bases, and 5 bases lay outside the gene matches. This CDR3 comprises 19 residues. CDR3 region: CASSVGRLAGGVAKNIQYF. CDR3 coding DNA: TGTGCCAGCAGCGTAGGAAGACTAGCGGGAGGGGTAGCCAAAAACATTCAGTACTTC.

Only one count was recorded for this clonotype. This chain joins TRBV20-1 and TRBJ2-1, with D possibly being TRBD2 (5 bases). V lost 4 bases and J 0 bases, leaving 7 bases between the germline ends. The germline V gene has CDR1 DFQATT and CDR2 SNEGSKA (reference sequence). The CDR3 covers 13 residues. In DNA, the CDR3 is TGCAGTGCTACGGGGAGCTCCTACAATGAGCAGTTCTTC. This codes for CSATGSSYNEQFF.

The chain recombines TRBV20-1 with TRBJ2-5, with 10 bases aligning to TRBD2. The CDR3 length is 15 residues. The trim removed 5 bases at V and 1 base at J, leaving 7 bases unmatched. CDR1 is DFQATT, CDR2 SNEGSKA, per germline (reference sequence). The CDR3 DNA sequence: TGCAGTGCTTCCCGAGCGGGAGGGGGCCAAGAGACCCAGTACTTC. Translating gives CSASRAGGGQETQYF.

The chain uses TRBV7-3 and TRBJ2-1, with D perhaps TRBD2 (5 bases). The CDR3 sequence is 17 residues long. Trimming pared 5 bases from V and 0 bases from J, leaving 17 bases between. Germline loops: CDR1 SGHTA, CDR2 FQGTGA. CDR3 loop: CASSDLGQRSSYNEQFF. CDR3 nucleotide sequence: TGTGCCAGCAGCGACCTGGGCCAGCGGAGCTCCTACAATGAGCAGTTCTTC.

The rearrangement links TRBV6-2 or TRBV6-3 to TRBJ1-3, with no clear D. V lost 6 bases to trimming and J lost 4 bases, with 16 bases between them. The CDR3 sequence is 15 residues long. CDR1 is MNHEY and CDR2 is SVGEGT in the germline V gene. CDR3: CASSSIIQSGNTIYF. CDR3 nucleotides: TGTGCCAGCAGCAGCATTATTCAGTCCGGAAACACCATATATTTT.

The rearrangement links TRBV7-9 to TRBJ2-4; 7 bases fit TRBD1. Germline trimming cut 5 bases from V and 9 bases from J; bases unmatched to any gene: 10. Germline V CDR1 and CDR2: SEHNR, FQNEAQ (reference sequence). The CDR3 is 14 amino acids. CDR3 nucleotides: TGTGCCAGCAGCCACCGGGACAGAGGGACCATTCAGTACTTC. Translated: CASSHRDRGTIQYF.

This chain joins TRBV9 and TRBJ2-2; either TRBD1 or TRBD2 may supply D (6 bases each). This CDR3 is built from 18 residues. V was cut by 0 bases and J by 1 base, with 16 bases left in between. Per the germline V gene, CDR1 is SGDLS and CDR2 is YYNGEE. Here the CDR3 reads CASSVGPTGARNTGELFF. CDR3 sequence (DNA): TGTGCCAGCAGCGTAGGCCCTACGGGGGCCAGGAACACCGGGGAGCTGTTTTTT.

The rearrangement links TRBV10-2 to TRBJ2-1, with D tentatively TRBD1 or TRBD2 (5 bases each). V was clipped by 4 bases and J by 0 bases, with 13 bases between them. Germline values: CDR1 WSHSY, CDR2 SAAADI. This CDR3 contains 16 residues. CDR3 residues: CASSGESDSSYNEQFF. For the CDR3, the DNA is TGCGCCAGCAGTGGGGAGAGCGACAGCTCCTACAATGAGCAGTTCTTC.

This clonotype was found a few times. The chain has TRBV7-9 and TRBJ2-1; no reliable D call. Germline V CDR1 and CDR2: SEHNR, FQNEAQ (reference sequence). V was pared by 6 bases and J by 0 bases, with 18 bases between. The CDR3 totals 17 residues. CDR3 DNA sequence: TGTGCCAGCAGAGGTACCTATCTGGGCCTCTCCTACAATGAGCAGTTCTTC. Protein: CASRGTYLGLSYNEQFF.

This clonotype has just one count. This chain joins TRBV12-5 and TRBJ2-5; either TRBD1 or TRBD2 may supply D (6 bases each). Germline CDR1 reads LGHNT; CDR2 reads FRNRAP. The V end was cut by 4 bases, the J end by 2 bases, with 23 bases between. The CDR3 contains 18 residues. CDR3 protein: CASGSNHVWGAPQETQYF. CDR3 nucleotides: TGTGCTAGTGGTTCTAACCACGTGTGGGGGGCCCCTCAAGAGACCCAGTACTTC.

V and J are TRBV12-3 or TRBV12-4 and TRBJ1-4; 12 bases are shared with TRBD1. There are 17 residues in the CDR3. J was trimmed by 4 bases and V by 5 bases; bases with no gene match: 8. The chain's CDR3 is CASSPGQGAPGNEKLFF. CDR3 in DNA: TGTGCCAGCAGTCCGGGACAGGGGGCGCCGGGTAATGAAAAACTGTTTTTT.

V is TRBV6-5 and J is TRBJ1-4; D may be TRBD1 (5 bases). V lost 2 bases, J lost 7 bases, and 17 bases lay in between. The V gene's germline CDR1 is MNHEY and CDR2 SVGAGI. CDR3 length equals 16 residues. The CDR3, as DNA: TGTGCCAGCAGTTACGGTGGGGGTCTCGGGGCTGAAAAACTGTTTTTT. Its translation: CASSYGGGLGAEKLFF.

The V gene is TRBV12-3 or TRBV12-4, the J gene TRBJ1-5, with D unclear. This CDR3 has 13 amino acids. Trimming cost V 5 bases and J 6 bases, with 11 bases left between them. CDR3 sequence reads: CASSAGEGQPQHF. CDR3 sequence (DNA): TGTGCCAGCAGTGCTGGGGAGGGTCAGCCCCAGCATTTT.

The chain couples TRBV5-1 to TRBJ1-1, with D possibly TRBD1 on 6 matching bases. The V end was cut by 2 bases, the J end by 5 bases, with 10 bases between. Germline V lookup: CDR1 SGHRS, CDR2 YFSETQ. This CDR3 region has 13 residues. As DNA, the CDR3 is TGCGCCAGCAGCTTAGAGGGGGAAACTGAAGCTTTCTTT. This translates into CASSLEGETEAFF.

This clonotype came up a few times. The gene calls are TRBV20-1 and TRBJ2-1, with 14 nucleotides matching TRBD2. The CDR3 has 14 residues. Germline CDR1 is DFQATT and CDR2 is SNEGSKA (reference sequence). V gave up 6 bases and J gave up 7 bases; unmatched junction bases: 5. The CDR3 here is CSAGLAGGWNEQFF. CDR3 DNA sequence: TGCAGTGCCGGACTAGCGGGAGGATGGAATGAGCAGTTCTTC.